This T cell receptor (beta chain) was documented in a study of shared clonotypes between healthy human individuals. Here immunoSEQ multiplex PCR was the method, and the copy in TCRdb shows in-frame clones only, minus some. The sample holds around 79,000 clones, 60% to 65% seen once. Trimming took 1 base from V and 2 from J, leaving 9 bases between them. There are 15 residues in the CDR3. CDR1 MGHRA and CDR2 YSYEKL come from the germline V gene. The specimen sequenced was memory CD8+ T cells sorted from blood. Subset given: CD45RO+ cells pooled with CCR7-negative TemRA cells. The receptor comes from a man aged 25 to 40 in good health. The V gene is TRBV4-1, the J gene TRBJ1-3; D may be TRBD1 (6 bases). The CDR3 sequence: CASSQVKGAGNTIYF. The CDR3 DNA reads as TGCGCCAGCAGCCAAGTAAAGGGGGCTGGAAACACCATATATTTT.